The clone carrying this T cell receptor beta chain was counted between two and nine times. The antigen is not known. This sample is drawn from a study of STAT3 mutations in large granular lymphocyte leukemia. Looking at the study overall: Canonical activating STAT3 mutations were detected in roughly half of the longitudinally sequenced T-LGLL patients. Roughly 44% of treated T-LGLL patients showed hematologic response to immunosuppression.

Study-level findings and limits: Every T-cell large granular lymphocyte leukemia patient had at least one immunodominant TCR beta clonotype. After therapy, 6 of 18 patients switched clonotypes, all new clones STAT3 wild type. Clonal expansion was inferred from other time points because no sample existed at each clone's first appearance.

TCRdb's copy holds only in-frame clones and misses some; the assay was immunoSEQ multiplex PCR. Here the sample spans roughly 8,000 clones, around 92% being singletons. The CDR3 is 12 residues long. V was clipped by 6 bases and J by 5 bases, with 11 bases between them. Germline assignment: CDR1 SQVTM and CDR2 ANQGSEA. This TCR came from a man aged 50 to 60 with T-cell large granular lymphocyte leukemia. Some clones in this sample may be carry-over from other donors' samples. The chain recombines TRBV29-1 with TRBJ1-5; no clear D. What was sequenced was peripheral blood mononuclear cells. CDR3 residues: CSVRGIDQPQHF. In DNA, the CDR3 is TGCAGCGTCCGGGGTATCGATCAGCCCCAGCATTTT.